These 27 T cell receptor beta chains were sequenced from one sample in a study of blood T cell repertoires in COVID-19. Libraries were prepared by immunoSEQ multiplex PCR; TCRdb keeps only in-frame clonotypes and omits some of them. Here the sample spans 400,000 or so clones, about 90% being singletons. The sequencing input was PBMCs or T cells enriched from blood (not recorded which). The receptors stem from a man aged 35 to 55 in a cohort exposed to, infected with or recovered from COVID-19 (not recorded which).

V usage is TRBV5-6 and J usage is TRBJ2-7, with 7 positions matching TRBD1. Germline CDR1 is SGHDT and CDR2 is YYEEEE. The CDR3 runs to 14 residues. V gave up 0 bases and J gave up 3 bases; unmatched junction bases: 3. The chain's CDR3 is CASSLVGQHYEQYF. In nucleotides, the CDR3 is TGTGCCAGCAGCTTGGTGGGACAGCACTACGAGCAGTACTTC.

The chain employs TRBV5-6 and TRBJ1-5, with D maybe TRBD1 (5 bases). The CDR3 sequence is 14 residues long. The germline gives CDR1 SGHDT, CDR2 YYEEEE. The V end was cut by 0 bases, the J end by 8 bases, with 12 bases between. This CDR3 is CASSLAGGFKPQHF. In DNA, the CDR3 is TGTGCCAGCAGCTTGGCCGGGGGTTTTAAGCCCCAGCATTTT.

V is TRBV9 and J is TRBJ1-2; 12 nucleotides line up with TRBD1. Trimming took 0 bases from V and 8 from J; bases not matched to a gene: 8. Germline V gene sequence: CDR1 SGDLS, CDR2 YYNGEE. The CDR3 is made up of 16 amino acids. In DNA form, the CDR3 reads TGTGCCAGCAGCGTAGCTACTGGGACAGGGGGCTCCGGCTACACCTTC. This encodes CASSVATGTGGSGYTF.

This chain uses TRBV5-1 with TRBJ2-3; TRBD1 matches at 9 bases. Germline CDR1 and CDR2: SGHRS and YFSETQ. V lost 2 bases to trimming and J lost 0 bases; unmatched junction nucleotides: 4. The CDR3 extends over 16 amino acids. CDR3: CASSLDRGASTDTQYF. CDR3 nucleotides: TGCGCCAGCAGCTTAGACAGGGGGGCTAGCACAGATACGCAGTATTTT.

V is TRBV5-1 and J is TRBJ2-2, with D perhaps TRBD1 (6 bases). V was cut by 3 bases and J by 1 base, with 7 bases left in between. The germline V gene has CDR1 SGHRS and CDR2 YFSETQ. CDR3 length equals 14 residues. The CDR3 is CASSSGQNTGELFF. CDR3 coding DNA: TGCGCCAGCAGCTCGGGACAGAACACCGGGGAGCTGTTTTTT. Looking up the rest from reference TRBV5-1 and TRBJ2-2 gives the full variable domain: KAGVTQTPRYLIKTRGQQVTLSCSPISGHRSVSWYQQTPGQGLQFLFEYFSETQRNKGNFPGRFSGRQFSNSRSEMNVSTLELGDSALYLCASSSGQNTGELFFGEGSRLTVL.

The chain links TRBV6-4 to TRBJ2-1; 9 bases map to TRBD2. The CDR3 runs 16 residues. Germline V gene sequence: CDR1 MRHNA, CDR2 SNTAGT. The V gene end was trimmed by 4 bases and the J gene end by 0 bases; junction bases not matched to a gene: 4. CDR3 DNA sequence: TGTGCCAGCAGTGTTGCTAGCGGGATCTCCTACAATGAGCAGTTCTTC. This sequence encodes CASSVASGISYNEQFF.

CDR3 region: CASSRGSSGNTIYF. For the CDR3, the DNA is TGTGCCAGCAGCCGGGGGAGCTCTGGAAACACCATATATTTT. This sequence joins TRBV7-9 and TRBJ1-3, with D possibly matching TRBD1 (5 bases). Germline V lookup: CDR1 SEHNR, CDR2 FQNEAQ (reference sequence). The CDR3 runs 14 residues. With 5 bases removed from V and 0 bases from J, the gap between germline ends came to 8 bases.

V usage is TRBV21-1 and J usage is TRBJ2-3; the D call in the table, TRBD2, was not verified against the DNA. TRBV21-1 corresponds to a pseudogene. This CDR3 region has 12 residues. In DNA form, the CDR3 reads TGTGCCAGCCGGGACTTCACAGATACGCAGTATTTT. This sequence encodes CASRDFTDTQYF.

The V and J genes are TRBV19 and TRBJ1-5; weak D call: TRBD1 (5 bases). V was cut by 7 bases and J by 0 bases, with 10 bases left in between. The V gene's germline CDR1 is LNHDA and CDR2 SQIVND (reference sequence). The CDR3 length is 14 residues. CDR3 region: CASTPDSSNQPQHF. The CDR3 bases are TGTGCCAGTACCCCTGACAGTAGCAATCAGCCCCAGCATTTT.

The chain joins TRBV28 to TRBJ1-2; 10 nucleotides match TRBD1. The V and J ends lost 4 bases and 8 bases, in that order; junction bases with no gene match: 7. This CDR3 spans 14 amino acids. In germline, CDR1 is MDHEN, CDR2 SYDVKM. The CDR3 nucleotides are TGTGCCAGCAGTTCCCCGGGACAGGGGACGGGCTACACCTTC. Protein product: CASSSPGQGTGYTF.

The chain carries TRBV19 and TRBJ2-3, with D perhaps matching TRBD1 (6 bases). Trimming cost V 3 bases and J 1 base, with 14 bases left between them. The CDR3 runs to 16 residues. The germline V gene encodes CDR1 LNHDA and CDR2 SQIVND (reference sequence). CDR3 sequence: CASSIDGGRGTDTQYF. CDR3 in DNA: TGTGCCAGTAGTATCGATGGGGGCCGGGGCACAGATACGCAGTATTTT.

The chain recombines TRBV2 with TRBJ2-7, with 7 positions matching TRBD2. The CDR3 sequence is 11 residues long. V gave up 11 bases and J gave up 4 bases; unmatched junction bases: 5. Germline values: CDR1 SNHLY, CDR2 FYNNEI. This CDR3 is CAAGRVYEQYF. DNA for the CDR3: TGTGCCGCGGGGAGGGTTTACGAGCAGTACTTC.

CDR3 sequence (DNA): TGCGCCAGCAGTGAACTAGCGCCCTACAATGAGCAGTTCTTC. Translation gives CASSELAPYNEQFF. V usage is TRBV10-1 and J usage is TRBJ2-1; 7 nucleotides agree with TRBD2. V shed 3 bases, J shed 2 bases, and the junction held 1 base outside the gene matches. The CDR3 consists of 14 residues. Looked up from germline, CDR1 is WNHNN and CDR2 is SYGVQD (reference sequence).

A few counts support this clone. The J gene is TRBJ1-1, the V gene TRBV5-1; 10 nucleotides agree with TRBD1. The CDR3 is 17 amino acids. The germline V gene encodes CDR1 SGHRS and CDR2 YFSETQ. The J segment lost 3 bases and the V segment lost 4 bases, leaving 12 bases of the junction unmatched. The CDR3 region has the DNA TGCGCCAGCAGCCAACCGGGACAGGGGATTGGGGACACTGAAGCTTTCTTT. This codes for CASSQPGQGIGDTEAFF.

The chain has TRBV7-2 and TRBJ1-3; weak D call: TRBD1 (5 bases). This CDR3 comprises 15 residues. Germline CDR1 and CDR2: SGHTA and FQGNSA. V lost 0 bases, J lost 2 bases, and 8 bases lay in between. The CDR3: CASSLARQPGNTIYF. In DNA form, the CDR3 reads TGTGCCAGCAGCTTAGCCCGACAGCCTGGAAACACCATATATTTT.

This rearrangement joins TRBV5-1 to TRBJ2-6; 8 nucleotides line up with TRBD1. V gave up 4 bases and J gave up 0 bases; unmatched junction bases: 15. The length of the CDR3 is 20 residues. Germline V gives CDR1 SGHRS, CDR2 YFSETQ. The CDR3 sequence: CASSPDPGQVYSSGANVLTF. The CDR3 DNA follows: TGCGCCAGCAGCCCCGACCCGGGACAGGTTTACTCCTCTGGGGCCAACGTCCTGACTTTC.

CDR3 DNA sequence: TGTGCCAGCAGTTACAGCGGGAGGGCCGGAGATACGCAGTATTTT. Translation: CASSYSGRAGDTQYF. The V gene is TRBV6-5, the J gene TRBJ2-3, with 10 bases fitting TRBD2. Germline V gene data show CDR1 as MNHEY and CDR2 as SVGAGI. The CDR3 runs 15 residues. Losses at the gene ends were 2 bases for V and 5 bases for J; bases not matched to a gene: 4.

V usage is TRBV30 and J usage is TRBJ2-7, with 8 nucleotides matching TRBD1. Per germline, CDR1 GTSNPN and CDR2 SVGIG (reference sequence). CDR3 length: 12 amino acids. V was clipped by 3 bases and J by 7 bases; unmatched bases: 5. The CDR3 DNA reads TGTGCCTGGAGCCAGACAGGGGAAGAGCAGTACTTC. This codes for CAWSQTGEEQYF.

By share, this clone ranks as medium-sized. The rearrangement links TRBV6-5 to TRBJ1-5, with TRBD1 identical over 7 bases. CDR1 and CDR2 (germline): MNHEY, SVGAGI. J lost 0 bases, V lost 6 bases, and 5 bases had no gene match. CDR3 length: 15 amino acids. The CDR3 region is CASRDRANSNQPQHF. The CDR3, as DNA: TGTGCCAGCAGAGACAGGGCGAATAGCAATCAGCCCCAGCATTTT.

The chain joins TRBV11-2 to TRBJ1-3; no definite D call. Germline V gene sequence: CDR1 SGHAT, CDR2 FQNNGV. This CDR3 has 15 amino acids. V was pared by 3 bases and J by 7 bases, with 16 bases between. CDR3 residues: CASSFIQEQINTIYF. CDR3 nucleotide sequence: TGTGCCAGCAGCTTTATCCAGGAACAGATCAACACCATATATTTT.

CDR3 residues: CASSSSLLAKNIQYF. CDR3 coding DNA: TGTGCCAGCAGTTCTAGCTTGCTCGCCAAAAACATTCAGTACTTC. This sequence joins TRBV6-5 and TRBJ2-4; D might be TRBD2 (5 bases). Between the trimmed V and J ends, which lost 4 bases and 1 base, there was a span of 11 bases. Germline-derived CDR1 and CDR2 are MNHEY and SVGAGI. This CDR3 has 15 amino acids.

The CDR3 DNA reads as TGTGCCAGCAGCTTGGGATCTGGGAGCGGGAGGTACACCGGGGAGCTGTTTTTT. Translation gives CASSLGSGSGRYTGELFF. This chain uses TRBV11-3 with TRBJ2-2; 9 positions match TRBD2. The CDR3 consists of 18 residues. CDR1 and CDR2 from the germline V gene are SGHNT and YENEEA. V shed 3 bases, J shed 3 bases, and the junction held 11 bases outside the gene matches.

This rearrangement joins TRBV28 to TRBJ1-4; D unresolved. Germline CDR1 and CDR2: MDHEN and SYDVKM. Trimming pared 5 bases from V and 2 bases from J, leaving 15 bases between. The CDR3 extends over 16 amino acids. The CDR3 loop is CASSLRLLFTNEKLFF. The CDR3 DNA follows: TGTGCCAGCAGTCTTCGACTCCTTTTTACTAATGAAAAACTGTTTTTT. Complete variable domain (other parts from reference TRBV28 and TRBJ1-4): DVKVTQSSRYLVKRTGEKVFLECVQDMDHENMFWYRQDPGLGLRLIYFSYDVKMKEKGDIPEGYSVSREKKERFSLILESASTNQTSMYLCASSLRLLFTNEKLFFGSGTQLSVL.

This clone came up once. The chain combines TRBV19 with TRBJ1-6; TRBD1 agrees at 9 bases. Losses at the gene ends were 4 bases for V and 10 bases for J; bases not matched to a gene: 8. The V gene's germline CDR1 is LNHDA and CDR2 SQIVND (reference sequence). The CDR3 has 15 amino acids. CDR3 bases: TGTGCCAGTAGTACGGGACAGGGATCCGGATCACCCCTCCACTTT. Protein sequence: CASSTGQGSGSPLHF.

V usage is TRBV5-4 and J usage is TRBJ2-2; 7 bases align to TRBD1. The CDR3 sequence is 15 residues long. Germline V gene data show CDR1 as SGHNT and CDR2 as YYREEE (reference sequence). V shed 4 bases, J shed 4 bases, and the junction held 7 bases outside the gene matches. The CDR3, as DNA: TGTGCCAGCAGCCCAAGACAGGGCGGCACCGGGGAGCTGTTTTTT. As protein: CASSPRQGGTGELFF.

The chain carries TRBV6-5 and TRBJ1-6; no clear D. The germline V and J ends were trimmed by 0 bases and 9 bases, with 12 bases remaining between them. CDR3 length: 15 residues. CDR1 and CDR2 from the germline V gene are MNHEY and SVGAGI. The CDR3 nucleotides are TGTGCCAGCAGTTACTCCGGGGATCGGGTTTCACCCCTCCACTTT. It codes for CASSYSGDRVSPLHF.

V and J are TRBV9 and TRBJ1-1, with D maybe TRBD1 (5 bases). Germline V gives CDR1 SGDLS, CDR2 YYNGEE. CDR3 length: 16 residues. With 0 bases removed from V and 2 bases from J, the gap between germline ends came to 14 bases. This chain's CDR3 is CASSVAAGLGNTEAFF. The CDR3 DNA follows: TGTGCCAGCAGCGTAGCGGCAGGGTTGGGAAACACTGAAGCTTTCTTT. Full variable domain (rest looked up from reference TRBV9 and TRBJ1-1): DSGVTQTPKHLITATGQRVTLRCSPRSGDLSVYWYQQSLDQGLQFLIQYYNGEERAKGNILERFSAQQFPDLHSELNLSSLELGDSALYFCASSVAAGLGNTEAFFGQGTRLTVV.